The 27 T cell receptor beta chains listed next were all sequenced from one sample in a study of cytomegalovirus exposure and HLA in healthy donors. The primer mix had 60 Vbeta and 13 Jbeta primers. TCRdb keeps only in-frame clones here, not all; method: immunoSEQ multiplex PCR. The sample contains some 130,000 clones, nearly 80% of which appear only once. Sequencing used PBMCs. The receptors were sampled from a young man in good health and CMV-seronegative.

This clone was detected once. The V and J genes are TRBV27 and TRBJ1-6; possible D gene TRBD1, 6 bases. This CDR3 comprises 16 residues. V was pared by 2 bases and J by 3 bases, with 11 bases between. Germline CDR1 reads MNHEY; CDR2 reads SMNVEV (reference sequence). The CDR3 protein is CASSLQGSFYNSPLHF. The CDR3 DNA reads TGTGCCAGCAGTTTACAGGGGTCTTTCTATAATTCACCCCTCCACTTT.

J is TRBJ1-6 and V is TRBV10-2, with 9 positions matching TRBD1. In germline, CDR1 is WSHSY, CDR2 SAAADI. J lost 11 bases, V lost 8 bases, and 10 bases had no gene match. This CDR3 is 14 amino acids long. The CDR3 DNA reads TGCGCCAGCCATCGCGGGACAGGGTATACACCCCTCCACTTT. Protein: CASHRGTGYTPLHF.

The chain employs TRBV2 and TRBJ1-2; perhaps TRBD1 as D (6 bases). CDR3 size: 13 residues. Germline V gene data show CDR1 as SNHLY and CDR2 as FYNNEI. V lost 6 bases to trimming and J lost 4 bases, with 12 bases between them. The CDR3 here is CASSAGAGYGYTF. CDR3 coding DNA: TGTGCCAGCAGCGCGGGGGCTGGCTATGGCTACACCTTC.

CDR3 in DNA: TGTGCCAGCAGTAGGACTTTGGCGGGATCAGATACGCAGTATTTT. Its translation is CASSRTLAGSDTQYF. The chain recombines TRBV27 with TRBJ2-3; D perhaps matches TRBD2 (6 bases). V was pared by 5 bases and J by 4 bases, with 16 bases between. CDR1 is MNHEY, CDR2 SMNVEV, per germline (reference sequence). This CDR3 has 15 amino acids.

This clone came up a few times. In the same sample, other DNA sequences code for this CDR3. The chain uses TRBV28 and TRBJ1-2; 8 positions agree with TRBD1. The junction had 3 bases not matched to a gene; V was cut back by 4 bases and J by 2 bases. CDR1 is MDHEN and CDR2 is SYDVKM in the germline V gene. This CDR3 region has 14 residues. CDR3 coding DNA: TGTGCCAGCAGTTCCTACAGGGGGAACTATGGCTACACCTTC. Translated, it gives CASSSYRGNYGYTF.

V is TRBV7-2 and J is TRBJ2-5; D is perhaps TRBD1 (5 bases). Per the germline V gene, CDR1 is SGHTA and CDR2 is FQGNSA. CDR3 length equals 15 residues. V shed 4 bases and J shed 5 bases, with 17 bases lying between them. The CDR3 nucleotides read TGTGCCAGCAGCTCCCGACAGTCAGCGAGGGAGACCCAGTACTTC. Residues: CASSSRQSARETQYF. The full variable domain, completed using reference TRBV7-2 and TRBJ2-5, is GAGVSQSPSNKVTEKGKDVELRCDPISGHTALYWYRQSLGQGLEFLIYFQGNSAPDKSGLPSDRFSAERTGGSVSTLTIQRTQQEDSAVYLCASSSRQSARETQYFGPGTRLLVL.

The rearrangement uses TRBV29-1 and TRBJ1-3, with TRBD1 as a possible D gene (5 bases). V lost 3 bases and J 8 bases, leaving 11 bases between the germline ends. CDR1 is SQVTM and CDR2 is ANQGSEA in the germline V gene. This CDR3 is 12 amino acids long. The CDR3 loop reads CSVDQGRDTIYF. In nucleotides, the CDR3 is TGCAGCGTTGATCAGGGCAGGGACACCATATATTTT.

The chain combines TRBV13 with TRBJ2-2, with 7 positions matching TRBD1. The CDR3 extends over 15 amino acids. Germline-derived CDR1 and CDR2 are PRHDT and FYEKMQ (reference sequence). J lost 6 bases, V lost 3 bases, and 7 bases had no gene match. The CDR3 reads CASSFADRAAGELFF. DNA of the CDR3: TGTGCCAGCAGCTTCGCCGACAGGGCTGCCGGGGAGCTGTTTTTT.

This chain links TRBV30 with TRBJ2-5, with 13 bases matching TRBD2. The CDR3 runs 16 residues. Per germline, CDR1 GTSNPN and CDR2 SVGIG (reference sequence). Trimming cost V 0 bases and J 5 bases; bases outside gene matches: 6. CDR3 in amino acids: CAWSVGTSGMEETQYF. In nucleotides, the CDR3 is TGTGCCTGGAGTGTAGGGACTAGCGGGATGGAGGAGACCCAGTACTTC.

The chain employs TRBV21-1 and TRBJ1-2. TRBV21-1 represents a pseudogene. The length of the CDR3 is 17 residues. The CDR3 here is CASSTHFYVKLNYGYTF. Written as DNA, the CDR3 is TGTGCCAGCAGCACCCATTTTTACGTGAAACTTAACTATGGCTACACCTTC.

This rearrangement joins TRBV28 to TRBJ2-7; tentatively, D is TRBD2 (6 bases). The ends were cut back, 3 bases at V and 5 bases at J, with 11 bases in the middle. The CDR3 has 13 residues. Germline V gene sequence: CDR1 MDHEN, CDR2 SYDVKM. CDR3 in amino acids: CASSLGGRDEQYF. The DNA of the CDR3 is TGTGCCAGCAGTTTGGGGGGTAGGGACGAGCAGTACTTC.

The chain couples TRBV5-6 to TRBJ1-2, with 8 positions matching TRBD1. Trimming at V came to 2 bases and at J to 8 bases, leaving 8 bases not matched to a gene. This CDR3 contains 14 residues. CDR1 is SGHDT and CDR2 is YYEEEE in the germline V gene. The CDR3 spells CASSLGQGTRGYTF. CDR3 sequence (DNA): TGTGCCAGCAGCTTAGGACAGGGTACGAGGGGCTACACCTTC.

This chain uses TRBV7-9 with TRBJ2-2; TRBD2 is a possible D gene (5 bases). The V and J ends lost 4 bases and 2 bases respectively, with 14 bases between them. This CDR3 contains 16 residues. The germline V gene encodes CDR1 SEHNR and CDR2 FQNEAQ (reference sequence). The CDR3 bases are TGTGCCAGCAGCTCCACCGGGCGGGCTAACACCGGGGAGCTGTTTTTT. Protein product: CASSSTGRANTGELFF.

This chain joins TRBV29-1 and TRBJ2-3, with 12 bases matching TRBD2. This CDR3 is built from 15 residues. Unmatched junction bases numbered 11, after V lost 7 bases and J lost 6 bases. The germline CDR1 and CDR2 sequences are SQVTM and ANQGSEA. The CDR3: CSALLAGGPRDTQYF. In DNA, the CDR3 is TGCAGCGCCCTCCTAGCGGGAGGGCCTAGGGATACGCAGTATTTT.

The chain's CDR3 is CASSVSVRGERNTEAFF. The CDR3 nucleotides are TGTGCCAGCAGTGTAAGCGTTAGGGGCGAGAGGAACACTGAAGCTTTCTTT. V and J are TRBV7-4 and TRBJ1-1; tentatively, D is TRBD1 (5 bases). The germline CDR1 and CDR2 sequences are SGHVT and SQSDAQ. This CDR3 has 17 amino acids. The V and J ends lost 6 bases and 1 base respectively, with 21 bases between them. Full variable domain (missing parts from reference TRBV7-4 and TRBJ1-1): GAGVSQSPRYKVAKRGRDVALRCDSISGHVTLYWYRQTLGQGSEVLTYSQSDAQRDKSGRPSGRFSAERPERSVSTLKIQRTEQGDSAVYLCASSVSVRGERNTEAFFGQGTRLTVV.

The chain recombines TRBV19 with TRBJ2-2, with D maybe TRBD2 (5 bases). V lost 8 bases and J 5 bases, leaving 12 bases between the germline ends. CDR3 length: 13 residues. The germline CDR1 and CDR2 sequences are LNHDA and SQIVND (reference sequence). The CDR3 region has the DNA TGTGCCAGTCTCGAGCGGTGGACCGGGGAGCTGTTTTTT. It yields the protein CASLERWTGELFF.

The chain employs TRBV28 and TRBJ2-4, with no clear D. The CDR3 is made up of 15 amino acids. CDR1 is MDHEN and CDR2 is SYDVKM in the germline V gene. Trimming left V 5 bases short and J 0 bases short, with 11 bases between. In nucleotides, the CDR3 is TGTGCCAGCAGTCCCGCGTTAAGAGCCAAAAACATTCAGTACTTC. This translates into CASSPALRAKNIQYF.

This clone was seen once. The chain couples TRBV28 to TRBJ2-1; no reliable D call. Germline CDR1 and CDR2: MDHEN and SYDVKM. This CDR3 is built from 12 residues. V was trimmed by 7 bases and J by 6 bases, leaving 10 bases between them. Here the CDR3 reads CASTLVGNEQFF. CDR3 DNA sequence: TGTGCCAGCACTCTAGTGGGCAATGAGCAGTTCTTC. The complete variable domain, with remaining parts taken from reference TRBV28 and TRBJ2-1, reads DVKVTQSSRYLVKRTGEKVFLECVQDMDHENMFWYRQDPGLGLRLIYFSYDVKMKEKGDIPEGYSVSREKKERFSLILESASTNQTSMYLCASTLVGNEQFFGPGTRLTVL.

This chain uses TRBV27 with TRBJ2-7, with 8 bases that match TRBD1. The germline CDR1 and CDR2 sequences are MNHEY and SMNVEV (reference sequence). The V and J ends lost 5 bases and 6 bases, in that order; junction bases with no gene match: 12. The CDR3 spans 15 residues. The CDR3 DNA follows: TGTGCCAGCAGTCGTCGGACAGGGATTGGGGTCGAGCAGTACTTC. It specifies CASSRRTGIGVEQYF.

V usage is TRBV5-1 and J usage is TRBJ2-1; 9 bases match TRBD2. Germline V CDR1 and CDR2: SGHRS, YFSETQ. V shed 0 bases, J shed 10 bases, and the junction held 2 bases outside the gene matches. CDR3 length equals 13 residues. The DNA for the CDR3 is TGCGCCAGCAGCTTGGTGCTAGCGGGAGAGCAGTTCTTC. It specifies CASSLVLAGEQFF. The entire variable domain, with the rest obtained from reference TRBV5-1 and TRBJ2-1, is as follows: KAGVTQTPRYLIKTRGQQVTLSCSPISGHRSVSWYQQTPGQGLQFLFEYFSETQRNKGNFPGRFSGRQFSNSRSEMNVSTLELGDSALYLCASSLVLAGEQFFGPGTRLTVL.

The chain employs TRBV19 and TRBJ1-1, with 9 bases lining up with TRBD1. Germline CDR1 is LNHDA and CDR2 is SQIVND (reference sequence). CDR3 size: 17 residues. The V segment lost 5 bases and the J segment 1 base; nucleotides outside the gene matches: 11. The CDR3 DNA follows: TGTGCCAGTAGTCGTACGGGACAGGGTATTTCGAACACTGAAGCTTTCTTT. Its protein product is CASSRTGQGISNTEAFF.

The chain is built from TRBV23-1 and TRBJ1-5; D possibly corresponds to TRBD1 (5 bases). TRBV23-1 is treated as an ORF (open reading frame) with a function not yet certain. Trimming took off 0 bases at V and 7 bases at J, with 13 bases between the two ends. CDR3 size: 15 residues. The CDR3 region has the DNA TGCGCCAGCAGTCAATCAAGCAGGGAAGGGCAGCCCCAGCATTTT. Encoded protein: CASSQSSREGQPQHF.

About this clone: Other DNA sequences in the same sample also yield this CDR3. This CDR3 reads CASSVGLAVNTGELFF. In DNA, the CDR3 is TGTGCCAGCAGCGTAGGACTAGCGGTAAACACCGGGGAGCTGTTTTTT. The genes are TRBV9 and TRBJ2-2; TRBD2 aligns across 9 bases. The CDR3 extends over 16 amino acids. Germline lookup yields CDR1 SGDLS and CDR2 YYNGEE. V trimming: 0 bases; J trimming: 2 bases; junction bases outside the gene matches: 2.

In this sample, this clone turned up a few times. The gene calls are TRBV6-5 and TRBJ2-2, with D possibly being TRBD1 (5 bases). Germline V gene sequence: CDR1 MNHEY, CDR2 SVGAGI. Trimming shortened V by 6 bases and J by 6 bases, and 11 bases separated the two germline ends. The CDR3 loop spans 13 amino acids. The CDR3 DNA reads TGTGCCAGCAGGGGGCCGTTGGCCGGGGAGCTGTTTTTT. It translates to CASRGPLAGELFF.

CDR3 DNA sequence: TGTGCCAGCGCCGACCAGGGCACTGAAGCTTTCTTT. Its translation: CASADQGTEAFF. The V and J genes are TRBV11-2 and TRBJ1-1; D is perhaps TRBD1 (5 bases). The V gene's germline CDR1 is SGHAT and CDR2 FQNNGV. V was clipped by 8 bases and J by 4 bases, with 11 bases between them. The CDR3 extends over 12 amino acids.

The CDR3 loop reads CASSPLGLAGGIYEQYF. Written as DNA, the CDR3 is TGTGCCAGCAGTCCTTTAGGACTAGCGGGAGGGATCTACGAGCAGTACTTC. This sequence joins TRBV28 and TRBJ2-7; 15 nucleotides agree with TRBD2. Losses at the gene ends were 5 bases for V and 3 bases for J; bases not matched to a gene: 8. Germline-derived CDR1 and CDR2 are MDHEN and SYDVKM. The CDR3 covers 17 residues.

The chain carries TRBV5-5 and TRBJ2-7, with D possibly matching TRBD1 (6 bases). CDR1 SGHKS and CDR2 YYEKEE come from the germline V gene (reference sequence). The ends were cut back, 4 bases at V and 3 bases at J, with 14 bases in the middle. The CDR3 covers 14 residues. CDR3: CASSPTGHLYEQYF. The CDR3 coding sequence is TGTGCCAGCAGCCCGACAGGTCATCTCTACGAGCAGTACTTC.